This T cell receptor beta chain was retrieved from a study of CD8 T cells in Susac syndrome. This CDR3 is 13 amino acids long. V lost 6 bases and J lost 5, with 13 bases in between. Sequencing of TCR beta, carried out with a high-throughput approach, was applied to CD8+ and CD4+ T cells from the blood. The healthy controls were matched to patients by age and sex. The CD8+ and CD4+ T cells were negatively isolated, with the TEMRA cells enriched by FACS. The RNA, roughly 0.45 to 1 ug, was put through reverse transcription using random hexamers. The TCR beta CDR3 was amplified by immunoSEQ multiplex PCR across 54 Vbeta, 13 Jbeta. TCRdb processed the immunoSEQ multiplex PCR reads anew with MiXCR; each CDR3 protein has one entry. The data show 150,000 to 200,000 distinct CDR3 sequences, less than 95% seen once.

The clonotype originates from a human donor in good health. Sequenced material: CD4+ T cells from PBMCs. V is TRBV12-3 or TRBV12-4 and J is TRBJ2-5; tentatively, D is TRBD1 (5 bases). CDR3 loop: CASSRRAGETQYF. CDR3 nucleotide sequence: TGTGCCAGCAGCCGCAGGGCCGGGGAGACCCAGTACTTC.